Listed below are T cell receptor beta chains from one sample, sequenced in a study of response to subunit inactivated influenza vaccine. TCRdb used MiXCR to reprocess the RT-PCR reads, holding one entry per CDR3 protein. The table lists under 200,000 distinct CDR3 sequences, about a tenth of them singletons. Sequences were derived from non-naive T cells sorted from PBMCs, sampled roughly 48 days after vaccination. Receptors were obtained from a man aged 45-60 years who received an inactivated influenza vaccine. Each CDR3 is given with its conserved first and last residue. D genes are given only for firm matches. For some rows the clone size is stated as once, few or many, or as a class when expanded; others skip it.

>TRBJ2-1|TRBD2|many|TRBV4-2
CASSRASGRGDEQFF
TGTGCCAGCAGCCGAGCTAGCGGGAGGGGGGATGAGCAGTTCTTC
>TRBJ2-7|TRBD2|-|TRBV24-1
CATSDFGGLDEQYF
TGTGCCACCAGTGATTTCGGGGGGTTGGACGAGCAGTACTTC
>TRBJ2-1|-|-|TRBV15
CATSRGLFSGGSEQFF
TGTGCCACCAGCAGAGGGCTTTTTTCGGGGGGCAGCGAGCAGTTCTTC
>TRBJ1-4|-|few|TRBV6-6
CASSYSFKEKLFF
TGTGCCAGCAGTTACTCGTTTAAAGAAAAACTGTTTTTT
>TRBJ1-4|-|many|TRBV28
CASSLFGTAVNEKLFF
TGTGCCAGCAGTTTATTCGGGACGGCGGTGAATGAAAAACTGTTTTTT
>TRBJ1-1|-|few|TRBV5-1
CASSLVGLGNTEAFF
TGCGCCAGCAGCTTGGTGGGTCTGGGGAACACTGAAGCTTTCTTT
>TRBJ2-5|-|-|TRBV7-2
CASSLRRGTPETQYF
TGTGCCAGCAGCTTAAGGCGCGGGACGCCGGAGACCCAGTACTTC
>TRBJ1-6|-|-|TRBV28
CASSLSNFNSPLHF
TGTGCCAGCAGTTTGTCGAATTTTAATTCACCCCTCCACTTT
>TRBJ1-1|-|-|TRBV2
CASSEAIRASSTEAFF
TGTGCCAGCAGTGAAGCGATCCGGGCCAGCTCCACTGAAGCTTTCTTT
>TRBJ2-1|TRBD1|-|TRBV6-5
CASSYSGDRLSYNEQFF
TGTGCCAGCAGTTACTCAGGGGACAGACTCTCCTACAATGAGCAGTTCTTC
>TRBJ2-2|TRBD2|few|TRBV5-1
CASSPGPGGTGELFF
TGCGCCAGCAGCCCCGGTCCGGGAGGGACCGGGGAGCTGTTTTTT
>TRBJ2-2|TRBD1|many|TRBV5-1
CASSFWGQANTGELFF
TGCGCCAGCAGCTTTTGGGGACAGGCGAACACCGGGGAGCTGTTTTTT
>TRBJ1-1|-|once|TRBV10-3
CAISDGVGKITEAFF
TGTGCCATCAGTGACGGCGTGGGGAAGATCACTGAAGCTTTCTTT
>TRBJ2-2|TRBD1|many|TRBV5-1
CASSSGQGANTGELFF
TGCGCCAGCAGCTCCGGACAGGGGGCTAACACCGGGGAGCTGTTTTTT
>TRBJ2-7|TRBD1|few|TRBV6-2/TRBV6-3
CASSYLGQGPYEQYF
TGTGCCAGCAGTTATTTGGGACAGGGGCCCTACGAGCAGTACTTC
>TRBJ2-7|-|few|TRBV25-1
CASSDRLAGYEQYF
TGTGCCAGCAGTGATCGTCTAGCAGGGTACGAGCAGTACTTC
>TRBJ2-7|TRBD2|many|TRBV29-1
CSVEDSGGNYEQYF
TGCAGCGTTGAGGATAGCGGGGGGAACTACGAGCAGTACTTC
>TRBJ2-7|-|-|TRBV29-1
CSVRDPYEQYF
TGCAGCGTCCGGGACCCTTACGAGCAGTACTTC
>TRBJ1-3|-|many|TRBV9
CASSGGTTSGNTIYF
TGTGCCAGCAGTGGGGGGACCACCTCTGGAAACACCATATATTTT
>TRBJ1-2|-|few|TRBV15
CATSSGVLEGYTF
TGTGCCACCAGCAGCGGGGTTTTAGAGGGCTACACCTTC
>TRBJ1-2|-|few|TRBV29-1
CSVGKTTSYGYTF
TGCAGCGTGGGGAAGACAACTTCCTATGGCTACACCTTC
>TRBJ2-5|-|-|TRBV6-6
CASSPTVTQYF
TGTGCCAGCAGTCCCACTGTGACCCAGTACTTC
>TRBJ1-2|TRBD1|-|TRBV12-3/TRBV12-4
CASGGTGASYGYTF
TGTGCCAGCGGCGGGACAGGGGCGTCCTATGGCTACACCTTC
>TRBJ1-2|-|-|TRBV29-1
CSVGGEQAGGYTF
TGCAGCGTTGGGGGGGAGCAGGCGGGCGGCTACACCTTC
>TRBJ1-1|-|many|TRBV5-1
CASSLAVLPGGRNTEAFF
TGCGCCAGCAGCTTGGCTGTTCTTCCGGGTGGCAGAAACACTGAAGCTTTCTTT
>TRBJ2-3|TRBD2|many|TRBV12-3/TRBV12-4
CASSPGTSGRLGTQYF
TGTGCCAGCAGTCCCGGGACTAGCGGGAGGTTGGGTACGCAGTATTTT
>TRBJ2-7|TRBD1|few|TRBV20-1
CSARSQGAVYEQYF
TGCAGTGCTAGATCGCAGGGGGCTGTCTACGAGCAGTACTTC
>TRBJ2-6|-|few|TRBV7-8
CASSLREGRFAGANVLTF
TGTGCCAGCAGCTTACGGGAAGGAAGATTCGCTGGGGCCAACGTCCTGACTTTC
>TRBJ2-3|TRBD2|-|TRBV15
CATSLARGGGDTQYF
TGTGCCACCAGCCTGGCTCGGGGGGGGGGAGATACGCAGTATTTT
>TRBJ2-5|TRBD1|-|TRBV24-1
CATSDRTGGETQYF
TGTGCCACCAGTGATCGGACAGGGGGGGAGACCCAGTACTTC
>TRBJ2-7|TRBD2|many|TRBV2
CASSRTSGTYEQYF
TGTGCCAGCAGCCGGACTAGCGGGACCTACGAGCAGTACTTC